This note documents a single TCR beta chain sequence. The sample comes from a study of blood T cell repertoires in COVID-19. Study-wide background: Sites in the United States, Italy and Spain provided acute and convalescent COVID-19 samples. Sources were T cells, B-cell-depleted T cells, or PBMCs; the material itself was cDNA or gDNA.

The CDR3 sequence is 14 residues long. Germline CDR1 is SGHAT and CDR2 is FQNNGV. Trimming removed 5 bases from V and 4 bases from J; junction bases left unmatched: 6. Under the authors' procedure: Estimated nucleated cell counts came from reference gene primer amplification. The protocol was immunoSEQ multiplex PCR, while the TCRdb copy is restricted to in-frame clones and leaves out a portion. V and J calls and clone size are as listed in that table; D and trimming were resolved from the DNA. The table records roughly 85,000 clones, 86% of them present only once. This clonotype originated in a man in his forties or fifties with active or convalescent COVID-19. Sequenced material: peripheral blood. This chain connects TRBV11-2 to TRBJ1-2; 8 nucleotides agree with TRBD1. The CDR3 sequence: CASSNRGFSYGYTF. The CDR3 coding sequence is TGTGCCAGCAGCAACAGGGGGTTTAGCTATGGCTACACCTTC.